The TCR beta chain under discussion was sequenced for a study of T cells after yellow fever vaccination. At the level of the study: Fractions of low cell number were prepared using SMART-Seq v4 Ultra Low Input.

Template-switching 5'RACE yielded the TCR cDNA; a universal primer site and UMIs were added in the process. TCRdb reanalysed the 5' RACE reads using MiXCR and keeps one entry per CDR3 protein. The sample has about 510,000 distinct CDR3 sequences, 21% seen once. Study-level points and caveats: The secondary response peaked faster, at day 5 versus 15, but was weaker.

Concerning this clonotype: Its antigen is undetermined.

J gave up 5 bases and V 3 bases, and 7 bases lay outside the gene matches. Germline V gene lookup returns CDR1 SGHRS and CDR2 YFSETQ. The CDR3 loop spans 15 amino acids. The specimen was PBMCs, collected approximately 20 days after the first yellow fever vaccination. The V call is TRBV5-1, the J call TRBJ2-5; 10 bases line up with TRBD1. The sequence came from a man between 18 and 29 years old who received the YFV17D yellow fever vaccine. The CDR3 DNA is TGCGCCAGCAGCTCGACAGGGGGCAAATTGGAGACCCAGTACTTC. Translation gives CASSSTGGKLETQYF.